Listed below are T cell receptor beta chains from one sample, sequenced in a study of cytomegalovirus exposure and HLA in healthy donors. Sequencing was performed with immunoSEQ multiplex PCR; in TCRdb, only in-frame clones are kept and a portion is missing. The profile covers fewer than 250,000 clones, with roughly 82% appearing a single time and roughly 6% taken by the ten largest. The source material was PBMCs. Receptor source: a man aged 40-55 years in good health and CMV-seropositive. The conserved cysteine and the conserved F or W are not part of the CDR3 here. The D gene is left open where the match is weak. Some rows mark clone size as missing; the rest say once, few, many or name a class of expanded clone.

d_call | j_call | v_call | clone_size | cdr3_aa
TRBD1 | TRBJ1-2 | TRBV5-1 | - | ASSLEQGYEGYT
TRBD2 | TRBJ2-2 | TRBV6-6 | - | ASSPGLAGSGELF
- | TRBJ2-5 | TRBV5-1 | - | ASSLGAYQETQY
- | TRBJ2-1 | TRBV7-9 | - | ASSPAASYEQF
TRBD1 | TRBJ2-1 | TRBV2 | few | ASRGQGSGEQF
- | TRBJ1-1 | TRBV18 | - | ASSPQGGVTEAF
TRBD2 | TRBJ2-1 | TRBV2 | - | ASSATSGTNEQF
TRBD2 | TRBJ2-1 | TRBV5-1 | few | ASTAGTSGYNEQF
TRBD1 | TRBJ2-7 | TRBV28 | - | ASSFAGGYEQY
TRBD1 | TRBJ1-5 | TRBV4-1 | - | ASSQGQGPNQPQH
TRBD2 | TRBJ2-1 | TRBV5-1 | - | ASSFIAGTYNEQF
- | TRBJ1-3 | TRBV18 | - | ASSPQKGVTSGNTIY
TRBD1 | TRBJ2-1 | TRBV29-1 | - | SVAGTGMRRSYEQF
- | TRBJ2-7 | TRBV28 | few | ASSFSSYEQY
TRBD1 | TRBJ1-2 | TRBV29-1 | - | SVDPGGRNNYGYT
- | TRBJ1-1 | TRBV6-1 | - | ASRRVEGNTEAF
TRBD1 | TRBJ1-2 | TRBV6-6 | once | ASSYLGQDGYT
TRBD2 | TRBJ2-5 | TRBV4-1 | - | ASSQGGGRIKTQY
TRBD1 | TRBJ1-2 | TRBV2 | once | ASIYRGLGGYT
- | TRBJ2-1 | TRBV7-9 | - | ASSFTYPYNEQF
TRBD1 | TRBJ2-4 | TRBV27 | - | ASSLGGQYLAKNIQY
- | TRBJ1-1 | TRBV19 | - | ASSIRGADTEAF
TRBD2 | TRBJ2-5 | TRBV5-1 | once | ASSFPRGTTQETQY
- | TRBJ1-5 | TRBV5-6 | - | ASSTRGRLNQPQH
TRBD2 | TRBJ2-7 | TRBV18 | - | ASSPSASGYFHEQY
- | TRBJ2-2 | TRBV7-9 | - | ASRLSGTGELF
- | TRBJ1-2 | TRBV11-2 | - | ASSLEGRRGNGYT
- | TRBJ2-7 | TRBV25-1 | few | ASGTPYEQY
TRBD1 | TRBJ1-3 | TRBV4-1 | - | ASRQDRAGNTIY